This is a list of T cell receptor beta chains from one sample in a study of cytomegalovirus exposure and HLA in healthy donors. The protocol was immunoSEQ multiplex PCR, while the TCRdb copy is restricted to in-frame clones and leaves out a portion. The sample consists of 100,000 or so clones, under 80% of them appearing once. Sequencing was done on a sample of PBMCs. These receptors all stem from a woman aged 30 to 39 in good health and CMV-seronegative. CDR3s leave out the opening cysteine and the closing phenylalanine or tryptophan. The order of the fields is V gene, CDR3 protein.

V: TRBV9
CDR3: ASSVVEQGTGELF

V: TRBV6-1
CDR3: ASGLAGGLDTQY

V: TRBV27
CDR3: ASSLSPGLAGVLISNEQF

V: TRBV4-2
CDR3: ASSQGRYQETQY

V: TRBV15
CDR3: ATSSTGGYEQY

V: TRBV7-2
CDR3: ASSPGTLHYEQY

V: TRBV5-1
CDR3: ASAGQGFHEQY

V: TRBV5-6
CDR3: ASKRGQGTAYEQY

V: TRBV5-4
CDR3: ASSLLETSTDTQY

V: TRBV28
CDR3: ASSLDPRGLSTDTQY

V: TRBV28
CDR3: ASSPQGSGGLHEQY

V: TRBV7-2
CDR3: ASSLGLGDTGELF

V: TRBV13
CDR3: ASSLRGGKLF

V: TRBV30
CDR3: AWSARSVSDTQY

V: TRBV21-1
CDR3: ASSEPSGFGSNEQF

V: TRBV5-5
CDR3: ASSWSGRAADTQY

V: TRBV11-2
CDR3: ASSLARTSGRADQY

V: TRBV11-2
CDR3: ASSRTVNQPQH

V: TRBV29-1
CDR3: SVDAGEGDTQY

V: TRBV7-2
CDR3: ASSLTQGNQPQH

V: TRBV19
CDR3: ASSMSLNTEAF

V: TRBV4-1
CDR3: ASSSPGQTYEQY

V: TRBV28
CDR3: ASRIGLAGTGELF

V: TRBV30
CDR3: AWSAGQGWRQPQH

V: TRBV29-1
CDR3: SAEGQGTDTQY

V: TRBV19
CDR3: ASSISDLATYEQY

V: TRBV19
CDR3: ASSIGVWTLNTEAF

V: TRBV11-3
CDR3: ASSLGGGQGHYEQY

V: TRBV2
CDR3: ASGRFVYEQY

V: TRBV29-1
CDR3: SVDPGVGNIQY

V: TRBV27
CDR3: ASSDETGGEQY

V: TRBV4-1
CDR3: ASSQDTPAGLMNTEAF

V: TRBV7-2
CDR3: ASMVRGPDTQY

V: TRBV15
CDR3: ATSTLDFGYT

V: TRBV6-1
CDR3: ASSGQGISYEQY

V: TRBV7-2
CDR3: ASSLPFGQGSQPQH

V: TRBV4-1
CDR3: ASSQIRSRDTEAF

V: TRBV28
CDR3: ASSLTDRLGSQH

V: TRBV5-8
CDR3: ASSLGARGGFQPQH

V: TRBV7-2
CDR3: ASSLVGRTGYT

V: TRBV6-6
CDR3: ASAPRERFYNEQF

V: TRBV6-1
CDR3: ASSESQGVNQPQH

V: TRBV6-5
CDR3: SSSFGTGGFEQY

V: TRBV7-8
CDR3: ASSSTETNEKLF

V: TRBV14
CDR3: ASSLSGQGHEAF

V: TRBV6-1
CDR3: ASSETPGIEQY

V: TRBV11-1
CDR3: ASSYISDSTDTQY

V: TRBV7-9
CDR3: ASSSYREPTGELF